This record looks at one TCR beta chain sequence and its context. It has no known antigen specificity. There are no base qualities to consult, and no much larger clone falls within one base. Whole blood was collected in K2EDTA tubes by collaborating institutions according to the institutions' own protocols. For TCRbeta analysis, collaborators shipped samples in one of three forms: frozen whole blood, isolated PBMCs, or DNA extracted from either of those sample types. TCRbeta CDR3 regions were amplified from genomic DNA by means of the immunoSEQ Assay, a bias-controlled multiplex PCR. Processing in the source paper ran as follows. The number of nucleated cells in each sample was estimated by amplification of reference gene primers within the assay. To quantify the absolute abundance of each unique TCRbeta CDR3 rearrangement, sequence reads were collapsed and filtered. For each sample, productive Simpson clonality was calculated as the square root of Simpson's diversity index over productive rearrangements. TCRdb re-hosts the immuneACCESS table, in-frame sequences only. Its copies lack some clones; in the studies checked, an unresolved V gene accounts for under half of them, and the cause for the rest is not known. The D gene and trimming were derived from the DNA, and the V and J assignments and clone size from that table. Within this sample are some 45,000 clones, with about four fifths of them counted one time only. The ten most abundant clones make up roughly a quarter of the sample.

V was cut back by 5 bases and J by 14 bases, leaving a gap of 16 bases between them. From cysteine to phenylalanine, the CDR3 is 12 amino acids long. The only DNA kept is the CDR3, 36 bases in frame from the first base. The germline V gene (reference sequence) supplies CDR1 SEHNR and CDR2 FQNEAQ. The data stem from a study of blood T cell repertoires in COVID-19 (dated by TCRdb to about 2020). Context from the whole study: Collaborator samples came from the United States, Italy and Spain and covered acute and convalescent phases of COVID-19. A de-identified subject ID, COVID-19 status, age in years and sex were almost always included in the sample metadata. Subjects who had been exposed to COVID-19, were actively infected with it, or had recovered from it provided the deeply sampled blood TCRbeta repertoires that made up the dataset. Samples came from the ongoing ImmuneRACE study (first 160 participants) plus 1,254 subjects from 6 global collaborators. Where available, HLA class I and class II types were taken from metadata supplied by the sample provider and were not determined by assay-based typing. The repertoires were released in a freely available public database intended as a resource for research on the immune response to SARS-CoV-2. The prospective study material was composed of cDNA or gDNA derived from T cells, B-cell-depleted T cells, or PBMCs.

Broader findings and caveats from the paper: The amount of clinical and demographic metadata varied by source and participant and was provided uncurated.

Specimen: peripheral blood. Here the chain combines TRBV7-9 and TRBJ1-3; the D gene assignment is ambiguous. This clonotype was sampled from a woman between 55 and 75 years old with acute or convalescent COVID-19. The CDR3 protein is CASSPGSLGVYF. The nucleotide sequence reads TGTGCCAGCAGCCCGGGTTCACTCGGCGTATATTTT. This CDR3, with the reference TRBV7-9 and TRBJ1-3 proteins standing in past its ends, gives the full variable domain DTGVSQNPRHKITKRGQNVTFRCDPISEHNRLYWYRQTLGQGPEFLTYFQNEAQLEKSRLLSDRFSAERPKGSFSTLEIQRTEQGDSAMYLCASSPGSLGVYFGEGSWLTVV.